This T cell receptor beta chain is from a study of blood T cell repertoires in COVID-19. Profiled with immunoSEQ multiplex PCR; TCRdb holds only in-frame clones, not every one. The repertoire holds about 200,000 clones, with 89% as singletons. This CDR3 contains 14 residues. Trimming left V 4 bases short and J 5 bases short, with 11 bases between. Germline V gene data show CDR1 as SNHLY and CDR2 as FYNNEI. Assignments of participants to cohorts depended upon their own reported clinical history. The specimen was PBMCs or T cells enriched from blood (not recorded which). This TCR was sampled from a woman between 18 and 29 years old who had recovered from COVID-19. The gene calls are TRBV2 and TRBJ2-2, with D possibly being TRBD1 (6 bases). The CDR3 loop reads CASSGRGVTGELFF. Here the CDR3 DNA reads TGTGCCAGCAGTGGCAGGGGCGTAACCGGGGAGCTGTTTTTT.